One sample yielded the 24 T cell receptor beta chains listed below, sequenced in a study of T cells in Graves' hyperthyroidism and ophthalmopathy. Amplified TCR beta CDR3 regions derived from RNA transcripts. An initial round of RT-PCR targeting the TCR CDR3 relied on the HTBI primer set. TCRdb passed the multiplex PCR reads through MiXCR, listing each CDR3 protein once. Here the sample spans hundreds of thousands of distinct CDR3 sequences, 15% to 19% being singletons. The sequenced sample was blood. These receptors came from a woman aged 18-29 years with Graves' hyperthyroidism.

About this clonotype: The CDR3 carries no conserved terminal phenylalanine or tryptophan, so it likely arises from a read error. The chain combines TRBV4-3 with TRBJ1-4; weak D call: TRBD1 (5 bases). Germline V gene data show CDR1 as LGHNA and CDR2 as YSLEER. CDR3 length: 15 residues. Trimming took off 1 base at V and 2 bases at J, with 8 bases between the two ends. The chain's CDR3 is CASSQVGETNEKLFS. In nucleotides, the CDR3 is TGCGCCAGCAGCCAAGTGGGGGAGACTAATGAAAAACTGTTTTCT.

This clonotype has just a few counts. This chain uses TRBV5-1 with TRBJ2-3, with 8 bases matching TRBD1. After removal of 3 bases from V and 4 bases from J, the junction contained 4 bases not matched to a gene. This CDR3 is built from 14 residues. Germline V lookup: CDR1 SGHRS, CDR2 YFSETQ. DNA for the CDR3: TGCGCCAGCAGCTCCACAGGGGGTGCAGATACGCAGTATTTT. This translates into CASSSTGGADTQYF.

The CDR3 sequence is CASSVDGDGNTIYF. The CDR3 region has the DNA TGTGCCAGCAGCGTAGATGGTGATGGAAACACCATATATTTT. The J gene is TRBJ1-3, the V gene TRBV9; D is unclear. Looked up from germline, CDR1 is SGDLS and CDR2 is YYNGEE. CDR3 size: 14 residues. The germline V and J ends were trimmed by 0 bases and 3 bases, with 7 bases remaining between them.

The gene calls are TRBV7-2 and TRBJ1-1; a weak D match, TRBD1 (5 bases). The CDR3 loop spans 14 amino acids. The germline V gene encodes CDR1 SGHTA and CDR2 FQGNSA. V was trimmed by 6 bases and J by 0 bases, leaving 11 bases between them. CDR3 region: CASRSGAMNTEAFF. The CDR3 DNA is TGTGCCAGCAGGTCTGGGGCTATGAACACTGAAGCTTTCTTT. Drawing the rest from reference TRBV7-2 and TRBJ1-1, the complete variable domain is GAGVSQSPSNKVTEKGKDVELRCDPISGHTALYWYRQSLGQGLEFLIYFQGNSAPDKSGLPSDRFSAERTGGSVSTLTIQRTQQEDSAVYLCASRSGAMNTEAFFGQGTRLTVV.

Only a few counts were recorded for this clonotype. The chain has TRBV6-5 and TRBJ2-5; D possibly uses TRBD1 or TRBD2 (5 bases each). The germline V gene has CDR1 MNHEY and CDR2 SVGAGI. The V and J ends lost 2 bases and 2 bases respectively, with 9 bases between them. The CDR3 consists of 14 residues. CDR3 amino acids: CASSYGTSQETQYF. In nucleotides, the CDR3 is TGTGCCAGCAGTTACGGGACGTCGCAAGAGACCCAGTACTTC.

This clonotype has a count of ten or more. CDR3 amino acids: CSVRGTHRNQKANYGYTF. The CDR3, as DNA: TGCAGCGTTCGGGGGACCCACAGAAACCAGAAAGCTAACTATGGCTACACCTTC. The V and J genes are TRBV29-1 and TRBJ1-2; possibly TRBD1 for D (5 bases). Per germline, CDR1 SQVTM and CDR2 ANQGSEA. Between the trimmed V and J ends, which lost 5 bases and 0 bases, there was a span of 25 bases. The CDR3 length is 18 residues.

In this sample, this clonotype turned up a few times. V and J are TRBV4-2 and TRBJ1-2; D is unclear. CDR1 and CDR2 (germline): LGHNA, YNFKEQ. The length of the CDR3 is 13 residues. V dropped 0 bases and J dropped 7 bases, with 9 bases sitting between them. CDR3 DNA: TGTGCCAGCAGCCAAGATATCACAGCTGGCTACACCTTC. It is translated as CASSQDITAGYTF.

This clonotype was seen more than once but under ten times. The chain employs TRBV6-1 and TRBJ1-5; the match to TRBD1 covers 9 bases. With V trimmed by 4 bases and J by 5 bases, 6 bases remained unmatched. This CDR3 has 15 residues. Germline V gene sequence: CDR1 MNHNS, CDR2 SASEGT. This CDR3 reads CASSVGTGWDQPQHF. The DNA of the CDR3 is TGTGCCAGCAGTGTCGGGACAGGGTGGGATCAGCCCCAGCATTTT.

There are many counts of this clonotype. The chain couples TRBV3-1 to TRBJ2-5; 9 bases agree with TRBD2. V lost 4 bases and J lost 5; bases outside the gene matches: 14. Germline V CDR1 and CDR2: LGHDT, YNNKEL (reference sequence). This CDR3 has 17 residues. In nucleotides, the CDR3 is TGTGCCAGCAGCCCTCCTGAGCGGGAGGATGGGTCCGAGACCCAGTACTTC. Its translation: CASSPPEREDGSETQYF.

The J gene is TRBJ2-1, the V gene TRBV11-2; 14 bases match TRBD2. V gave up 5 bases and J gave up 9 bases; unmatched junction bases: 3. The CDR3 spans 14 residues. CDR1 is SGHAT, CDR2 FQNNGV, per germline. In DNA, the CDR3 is TGTGCCAGCAGCCGGGGACTAGCGGGAGTTGAGCAGTTCTTC. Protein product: CASSRGLAGVEQFF.

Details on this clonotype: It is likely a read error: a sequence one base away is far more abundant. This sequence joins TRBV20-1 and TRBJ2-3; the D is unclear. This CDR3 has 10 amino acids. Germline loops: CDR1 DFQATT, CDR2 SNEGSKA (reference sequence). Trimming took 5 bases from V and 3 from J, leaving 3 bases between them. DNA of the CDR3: TGCAGTGCTTTTACAGATACGCAGTATTTT. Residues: CSAFTDTQYF.

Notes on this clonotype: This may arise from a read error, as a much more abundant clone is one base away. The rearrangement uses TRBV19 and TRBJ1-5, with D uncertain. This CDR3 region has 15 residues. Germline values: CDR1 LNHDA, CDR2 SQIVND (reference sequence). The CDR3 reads CTSTVLGAENQPQHF. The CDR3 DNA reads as TGTACCAGTACGGTTCTCGGTGCGGAGAATCAGCCCCAGCATTTT.

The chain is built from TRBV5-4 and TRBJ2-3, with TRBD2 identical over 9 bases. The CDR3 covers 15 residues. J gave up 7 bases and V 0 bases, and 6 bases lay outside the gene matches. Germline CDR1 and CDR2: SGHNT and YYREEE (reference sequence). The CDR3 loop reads CASSLEASGINTQYF. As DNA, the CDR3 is TGTGCCAGCAGCTTGGAGGCTAGCGGGATAAATACGCAGTATTTT. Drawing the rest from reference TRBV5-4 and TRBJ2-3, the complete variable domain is ETGVTQSPTHLIKTRGQQVTLRCSSQSGHNTVSWYQQALGQGPQFIFQYYREEENGRGNFPPRFSGLQFPNYSSELNVNALELDDSALYLCASSLEASGINTQYFGPGTRLTVL.

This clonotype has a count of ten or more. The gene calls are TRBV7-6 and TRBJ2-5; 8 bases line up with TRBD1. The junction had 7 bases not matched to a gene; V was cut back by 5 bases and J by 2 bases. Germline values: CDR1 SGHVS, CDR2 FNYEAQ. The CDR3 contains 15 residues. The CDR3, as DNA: TGTGCCAGCAGCACGGGACAGGAGATTCAAGAGACCCAGTACTTC. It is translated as CASSTGQEIQETQYF.

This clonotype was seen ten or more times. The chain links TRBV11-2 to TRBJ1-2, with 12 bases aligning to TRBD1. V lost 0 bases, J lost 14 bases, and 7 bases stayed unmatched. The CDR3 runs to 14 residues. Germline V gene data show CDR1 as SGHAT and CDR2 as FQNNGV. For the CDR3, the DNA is TGTGCCAGCAGCTTAGATCTAAGGGGACAGGGGGCAACCTTC. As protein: CASSLDLRGQGATF.

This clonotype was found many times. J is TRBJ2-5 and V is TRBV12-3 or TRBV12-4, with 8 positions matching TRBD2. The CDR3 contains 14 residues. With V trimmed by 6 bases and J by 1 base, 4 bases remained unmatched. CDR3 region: CASRRTSGQETQYF. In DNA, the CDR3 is TGTGCCAGCAGAAGAACTAGCGGCCAAGAGACCCAGTACTTC.

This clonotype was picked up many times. In nucleotides, the CDR3 is TGTGCCAGCAGCCATTACCGGGACAGGGTGACCTACGAGCAGTACTTC. It codes for CASSHYRDRVTYEQYF. The chain recombines TRBV7-4 with TRBJ2-7, with TRBD1 matching over 9 bases. The CDR3 has 16 residues. With 5 bases clipped from V and 2 bases from J, the junction kept 10 bases outside the gene matches. CDR1 is SGHVT, CDR2 SQSDAQ, per germline. The full variable domain, in which reference TRBV7-4 and TRBJ2-7 provide the parts outside the CDR3, is GAGVSQSPRYKVAKRGRDVALRCDSISGHVTLYWYRQTLGQGSEVLTYSQSDAQRDKSGRPSGRFSAERPERSVSTLKIQRTEQGDSAVYLCASSHYRDRVTYEQYFGPGTRLTVT.

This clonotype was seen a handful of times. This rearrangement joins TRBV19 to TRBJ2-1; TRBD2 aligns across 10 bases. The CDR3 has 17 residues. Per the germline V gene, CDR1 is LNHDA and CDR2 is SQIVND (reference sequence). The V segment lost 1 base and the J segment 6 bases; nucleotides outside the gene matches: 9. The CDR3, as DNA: TGTGCCAGTAGTATAGTCGGGCCAGCGGGAGGGGTCAATGAGCAGTTCTTC. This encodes CASSIVGPAGGVNEQFF.

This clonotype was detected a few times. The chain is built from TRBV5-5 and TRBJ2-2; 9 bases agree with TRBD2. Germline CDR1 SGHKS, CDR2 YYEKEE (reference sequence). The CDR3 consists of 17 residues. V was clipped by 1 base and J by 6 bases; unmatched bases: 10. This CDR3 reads CASSLSVAGGPSGELFF. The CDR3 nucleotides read TGTGCCAGCAGCTTGAGCGTTGCGGGAGGGCCATCCGGGGAGCTGTTTTTT.

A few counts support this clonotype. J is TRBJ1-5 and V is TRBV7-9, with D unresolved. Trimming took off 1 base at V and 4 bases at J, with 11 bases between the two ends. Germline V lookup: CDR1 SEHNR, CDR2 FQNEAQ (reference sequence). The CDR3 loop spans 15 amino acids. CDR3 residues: CASSLGGIGNQPQHF. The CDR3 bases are TGTGCCAGCAGCTTAGGGGGTATAGGGAATCAGCCCCAGCATTTT.

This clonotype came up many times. The CDR3 DNA reads TGCAGTGCTAGAACACAGGGGAACCAAGAGACCCAGTACTTC. Its translation is CSARTQGNQETQYF. The gene calls are TRBV20-1 and TRBJ2-5; 7 bases align to TRBD1. V lost 2 bases to trimming and J lost 0 bases; unmatched junction nucleotides: 3. This CDR3 region has 14 residues. The germline gives CDR1 DFQATT, CDR2 SNEGSKA (reference sequence).

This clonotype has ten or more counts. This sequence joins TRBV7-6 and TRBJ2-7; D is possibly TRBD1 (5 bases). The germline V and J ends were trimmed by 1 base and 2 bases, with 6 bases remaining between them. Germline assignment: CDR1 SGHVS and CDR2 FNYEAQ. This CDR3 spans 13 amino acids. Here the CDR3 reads CASSLVDTYEQYF. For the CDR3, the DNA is TGTGCCAGCAGCTTAGTGGACACCTACGAGCAGTACTTC.

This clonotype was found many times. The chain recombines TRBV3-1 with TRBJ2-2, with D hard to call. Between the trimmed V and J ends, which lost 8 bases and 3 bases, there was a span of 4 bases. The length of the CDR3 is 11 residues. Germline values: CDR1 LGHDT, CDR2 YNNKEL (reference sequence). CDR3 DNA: TGTGCCAGCGGCTACACCGGGGAGCTGTTTTTT. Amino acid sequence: CASGYTGELFF.

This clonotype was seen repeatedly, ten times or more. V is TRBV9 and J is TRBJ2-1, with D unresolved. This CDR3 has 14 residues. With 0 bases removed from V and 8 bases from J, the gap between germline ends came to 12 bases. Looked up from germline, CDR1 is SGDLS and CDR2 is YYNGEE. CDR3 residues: CASSVETALDEQFF. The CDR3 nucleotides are TGTGCCAGCAGCGTAGAAACCGCTTTAGATGAGCAGTTCTTC.